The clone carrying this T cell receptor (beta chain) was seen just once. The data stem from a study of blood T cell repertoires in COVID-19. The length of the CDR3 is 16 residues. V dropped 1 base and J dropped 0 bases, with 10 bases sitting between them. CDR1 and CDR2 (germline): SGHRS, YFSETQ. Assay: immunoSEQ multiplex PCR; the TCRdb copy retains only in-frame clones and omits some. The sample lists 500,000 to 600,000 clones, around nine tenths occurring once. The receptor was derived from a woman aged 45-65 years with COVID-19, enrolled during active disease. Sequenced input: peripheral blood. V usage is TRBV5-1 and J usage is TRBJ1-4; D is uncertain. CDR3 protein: CASSLSGFATNEKLFF. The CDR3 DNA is TGCGCCAGCAGCTTGTCGGGATTTGCAACTAATGAAAAACTGTTTTTT. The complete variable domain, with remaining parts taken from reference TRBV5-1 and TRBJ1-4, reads KAGVTQTPRYLIKTRGQQVTLSCSPISGHRSVSWYQQTPGQGLQFLFEYFSETQRNKGNFPGRFSGRQFSNSRSEMNVSTLELGDSALYLCASSLSGFATNEKLFFGSGTQLSVL.